The clone carrying this T cell receptor beta chain was detected a few times. Its antigen remains unknown. The data were taken from a study of beta chain features in type 1 diabetes. Every isolated RNA sample was fully reverse transcribed, so sequencing captured expressed TCRB transcripts. This table comes from immunoSEQ multiplex PCR, and its TCRdb copy is limited to in-frame clones, with some not included. The sample holds approximately 600,000 clones; 9.5% to 15% are singletons and the top ten take over 0.1%. Study-wide results and caveats: There was a moderate but significant shortening of TCRB CDR3s in all four CD4+ subsets of Type 1 diabetes patients.

Germline lookup yields CDR1 MNHEY and CDR2 SVGAGI. This CDR3 has 15 residues. V shed 0 bases and J shed 7 bases, with 10 bases lying between them. This receptor was taken from a man younger than 45 with type 1 diabetes. V gene TRBV6-5 combines with J gene TRBJ1-6; the D is unclear. The material sequenced was naive CD4+ T cells from blood. The CDR3 loop is CASSYSGNRNSPLHF. The CDR3 nucleotides are TGTGCCAGCAGTTACTCAGGGAACAGAAATTCACCCCTCCACTTT.